The clone carrying this T cell receptor beta chain showed up just once. Antigen: not known. The data derive from a study of cytomegalovirus exposure and HLA in healthy donors. Primers for the PCR totalled 60 Vbeta and 13 Jbeta. Original methodology: In a later analysis, the count reached roughly 80 million unique TCR beta chains, with roughly 9.9 million shared. Assay: immunoSEQ multiplex PCR; the TCRdb copy retains only in-frame clones and omits some. V, J and clone size were drawn from that table, and D and trimming were deduced from the DNA. Of about 140,000 clones listed, approximately 60% are singletons. Study-wide findings and caveats: Most CMV-associated TCR beta chains appeared HLA-restricted in a later analysis. High sensitivity and specificity were reportedly achieved when the classifier diagnosed cytomegalovirus status. Most TCR sequences were rare, but some public TCRs occurred in many donors.

The sequencing sample was made of PBMCs. The source is a woman aged 40 to 50 in good health and CMV-seronegative.

The CDR3 is CAWSTTGAGANVLTF. The CDR3 region has the DNA TGTGCCTGGAGTACCACAGGGGCTGGGGCCAACGTCCTGACTTTC. The V and J genes are TRBV30 and TRBJ2-6; TRBD1 matches at 7 bases. The length of the CDR3 is 15 residues. J was trimmed by 2 bases and V by 2 bases; bases with no gene match: 3. Germline V gives CDR1 GTSNPN, CDR2 SVGIG (reference sequence). The full variable domain, in which reference TRBV30 and TRBJ2-6 provide the parts outside the CDR3, is SQTIHQWPATLVQPVGSPLSLECTVEGTSNPNLYWYRQAAGRGLQLLFYSVGIGQISSEVPQNLSASRPQDRQFILSSKKLLLSDSGFYLCAWSTTGAGANVLTFGAGSRLTVL.